This T cell receptor beta chain was sequenced for a study of response to subunit inactivated influenza vaccine. TCRdb re-called the RT-PCR reads through MiXCR, storing one row per CDR3 protein. The table records roughly 620,000 distinct CDR3 sequences, 11% of them present only once. About this clonotype: The antigen is not known.

The study's findings and limits: It was the authors' suggestion that each seasonal influenza vaccination recruits few new T cells.

Germline trimming cut 6 bases from V and 8 bases from J; bases unmatched to any gene: 16. Germline values: CDR1 SNHLY, CDR2 FYNNEI. The CDR3 consists of 16 residues. These same data were also listed under a study on T cells expressing NK-cell markers. Turning to that study: cDNA encoding TCR beta was synthesized via 5'RACE template switching incorporating UMIs. CD3+CD56+NKG2C+, CD3+CD56+NKG2C- and CD3+CD56-NKG2C+ T cells, once sorted, supplied the TCR beta repertoires. HCMV seropositivity characterized most of the eight sequenced donors, and seronegativity one. Researchers report these clonotypes also headed the CD3+CD56-NKG2C+ fraction in a few donors.

The source material was PBMCs from blood, sampled on the day of vaccination. This receptor was identified in a man aged 50 to 59 who received an inactivated influenza vaccine. The chain employs TRBV2 and TRBJ2-1, with 7 bases that match TRBD2. CDR3 in DNA: TGTGCCAGCAGACTGACTAGCTTAAAAGGCGCGGATGAGCAGTTCTTC. Amino acid sequence: CASRLTSLKGADEQFF.